This T cell receptor beta chain is from a study of graft-versus-host responses after intestinal transplantation. This table comes from immunoSEQ multiplex PCR, and its TCRdb copy is limited to in-frame clones, with some not included. This sample has around 15,000 clones, with 25% to 40% found just once. The authors sorted proliferating CFSE-low CD3+CD4+ and CD3+CD8+ responders after the reaction. From germline, CDR1 is MNHEY and CDR2 SMNVEV (reference sequence). V dropped 3 bases and J dropped 4 bases, with 7 bases sitting between them. There are 13 residues in the CDR3. The sequences come from alloreactive CD4+ T cells from a mixed lymphocyte reaction culture, collected before intestinal transplant. Subset meaning: CFSE-low proliferating T cells sorted from roughly 6-day pre-transplant mixed lymphocyte reaction (GvH or HvG direction). This sequence joins TRBV27 and TRBJ1-5; D is uncertain. The TCR comes from a human patient who received an intestinal transplant. This CDR3 reads CASSFRGNQPQHF. CDR3 nucleotide sequence: TGTGCCAGCAGTTTTCGCGGAAATCAGCCCCAGCATTTT.